The clone carrying this TCR beta chain was found many times. The PBMCs were taken from 10 ml of fresh peripheral blood. The data belong to a study of T cells in Graves' hyperthyroidism and ophthalmopathy. Template material for amplifying TCR beta CDR3 regions consisted of RNA transcripts. First-round RT-PCR targeting the TCR CDR3 was performed with the HTBI primer set. In TCRdb, the multiplex PCR reads were re-called with MiXCR into one record per CDR3 protein. The sample lists approximately 610,000 distinct CDR3 sequences; around 17% were seen once. The source material was blood. The sequence came from a woman under 30 with Graves' hyperthyroidism.

CDR3 region: CASSFGLTGETQYF. Written as DNA, the CDR3 is TGTGCCAGCAGCTTTGGACTCACCGGGGAGACCCAGTACTTC. The chain links TRBV5-6 to TRBJ2-5, with a tentative D call TRBD2 (5 bases). The CDR3 spans 14 residues. Germline V gene sequence: CDR1 SGHDT, CDR2 YYEEEE. Between the trimmed V and J ends, which lost 2 bases and 5 bases, there was a span of 13 bases.